What follows are 19 T cell receptor beta chains derived from one specimen sequenced in a study of OX40 agonist ivuxolimab in advanced cancers. This table comes from immunoSEQ multiplex PCR, and its TCRdb copy is limited to in-frame clones, with some not included. The data hold about 35,000 clones, with 92% observed a single time. This sample comprised CD4+ or CD8+ T cells sorted from blood, obtained in a trial of the OX40 agonist ivuxolimab. The receptors stem from an adult with an advanced solid tumor such as melanoma, head and neck, liver or kidney cancer.

This chain connects TRBV7-9 to TRBJ2-1; 15 bases align to TRBD2. Germline V gene lookup returns CDR1 SEHNR and CDR2 FQNEAQ (reference sequence). The CDR3 is 15 residues long. With 7 bases clipped from V and 10 bases from J, the junction kept 8 bases outside the gene matches. CDR3 nucleotides: TGTGCCAGCAAAACCGGACTAGCGGGAGGGGAAGAGCAGTTCTTC. This encodes CASKTGLAGGEEQFF.

The chain recombines TRBV6-1 with TRBJ2-5; D gene ambiguous. Germline CDR1 is MNHNS and CDR2 is SASEGT. The CDR3 extends over 17 amino acids. V shed 2 bases and J shed 5 bases, with 21 bases lying between them. CDR3 sequence: CASSEFPSRMILETQYF. As DNA, the CDR3 is TGTGCCAGCAGTGAATTTCCGTCTCGCATGATTCTGGAGACCCAGTACTTC.

The rearrangement links TRBV5-4 to TRBJ2-2; 7 bases are a match to TRBD1. Germline lookup yields CDR1 SGHNT and CDR2 YYREEE (reference sequence). Germline trimming cut 4 bases from V and 3 bases from J; bases unmatched to any gene: 9. The CDR3 has 16 residues. The CDR3 sequence is CASSLKTGWDTGELFF. In DNA, the CDR3 is TGTGCCAGCAGCCTAAAGACAGGGTGGGACACCGGGGAGCTGTTTTTT.

The chain couples TRBV20-1 to TRBJ1-5, with no clear D. The CDR3 length is 10 residues. The germline V gene has CDR1 DFQATT and CDR2 SNEGSKA (reference sequence). V lost 1 base and J lost 7, with 2 bases in between. The CDR3 spells CSARGQPQHF. CDR3 sequence (DNA): TGCAGTGCTAGAGGACAGCCCCAGCATTTT.

V usage is TRBV6-5 and J usage is TRBJ2-1; D is ambiguous. Deletions cut 5 bases from V and 0 bases from J, with 11 bases between. The CDR3 consists of 15 residues. Per the germline V gene, CDR1 is MNHEY and CDR2 is SVGAGI. The CDR3: CASSISPSSYNEQFF. The CDR3 nucleotides read TGTGCCAGCAGTATCAGCCCCAGCTCCTACAATGAGCAGTTCTTC.

This chain joins TRBV7-2 and TRBJ2-3; TRBD1 aligns across 11 bases. V shed 4 bases, J shed 0 bases, and the junction held 6 bases outside the gene matches. Germline V gene lookup returns CDR1 SGHTA and CDR2 FQGNSA. The CDR3 spans 17 residues. CDR3 nucleotide sequence: TGTGCCAGCAGCTCGGACAGGGGGCCCCTAAGCACAGATACGCAGTATTTT. This encodes CASSSDRGPLSTDTQYF. Combining the CDR3 with reference TRBV7-2 and TRBJ2-3 gives the whole variable domain GAGVSQSPSNKVTEKGKDVELRCDPISGHTALYWYRQSLGQGLEFLIYFQGNSAPDKSGLPSDRFSAERTGGSVSTLTIQRTQQEDSAVYLCASSSDRGPLSTDTQYFGPGTRLTVL.

The chain is built from TRBV28 and TRBJ2-7; tentative D call: TRBD2 (5 bases). In germline, CDR1 is MDHEN, CDR2 SYDVKM. The V end lost 6 bases, the J end lost 5 bases, and 14 bases lay between the germline ends. The CDR3 extends over 13 amino acids. The CDR3 DNA sequence: TGTGCCAGCAGCCCTGATGGGAGCCACGAGCAGTACTTC. Translation: CASSPDGSHEQYF.

V usage is TRBV5-4 and J usage is TRBJ2-2; tentatively, D is TRBD2 (5 bases). The CDR3 sequence is 15 residues long. In germline, CDR1 is SGHNT, CDR2 YYREEE (reference sequence). V was cut by 0 bases and J by 1 base, with 7 bases left in between. CDR3 nucleotide sequence: TGTGCCAGCAGCTTGGTGGCGGGGAACACCGGGGAGCTGTTTTTT. Encoded protein: CASSLVAGNTGELFF.

This sequence joins TRBV5-6 and TRBJ2-5; a possible D gene is TRBD1 (5 bases). With 0 bases removed from V and 1 base from J, the gap between germline ends came to 7 bases. Germline loops: CDR1 SGHDT, CDR2 YYEEEE. This CDR3 is 14 amino acids long. CDR3 DNA: TGTGCCAGCAGCTTGGCCCAGGGCCAAGAGACCCAGTACTTC. It specifies CASSLAQGQETQYF.

J is TRBJ1-4 and V is TRBV28; 7 bases are a match to TRBD1. The CDR3 is made up of 13 amino acids. Germline V gene lookup returns CDR1 MDHEN and CDR2 SYDVKM. The V and J ends lost 6 bases and 8 bases, in that order; junction bases with no gene match: 6. CDR3 residues: CASSRQGEEKLFF. CDR3 nucleotides: TGTGCCAGCAGCCGACAGGGCGAGGAAAAACTGTTTTTT.

The V and J genes are TRBV4-2 and TRBJ1-6; D gene ambiguous. The length of the CDR3 is 16 residues. With 0 bases removed from V and 6 bases from J, the gap between germline ends came to 12 bases. The germline CDR1 and CDR2 sequences are LGHNA and YNFKEQ. The CDR3 sequence is CASSQDWSGSNSPLHF. CDR3 bases: TGTGCCAGCAGCCAAGATTGGTCGGGCTCTAATTCACCCCTCCACTTT.

This chain connects TRBV11-3 to TRBJ1-1, with 8 bases identical to TRBD1. The germline gives CDR1 SGHNT, CDR2 YENEEA. V trimming: 1 base; J trimming: 3 bases; junction bases outside the gene matches: 4. CDR3 size: 15 residues. CDR3 region: CASSLVDRGDTEAFF. The CDR3 DNA is TGTGCCAGCAGCTTAGTTGACAGGGGTGACACTGAAGCTTTCTTT.

The chain carries TRBV19 and TRBJ2-1; D might be TRBD1 (5 bases). The V end was cut by 0 bases, the J end by 9 bases, with 12 bases between. The V gene's germline CDR1 is LNHDA and CDR2 SQIVND (reference sequence). This CDR3 has 14 amino acids. CDR3 DNA sequence: TGTGCCAGTAGTATAGATAGGGGTTTTCCTGAGCAGTTCTTC. Translating it yields CASSIDRGFPEQFF.

The rearrangement links TRBV6-6 to TRBJ2-7; TRBD1 matches 9 bases. After removal of 5 bases from V and 1 base from J, the junction contained 9 bases not matched to a gene. Looked up from germline, CDR1 is MNHNY and CDR2 is SVGAGI (reference sequence). CDR3 length equals 16 residues. The CDR3, as DNA: TGTGCCAGCAGTCTTTTCACCGGGACAGGGTCCTACGAGCAGTACTTC. As protein: CASSLFTGTGSYEQYF.

The V gene is TRBV2, the J gene TRBJ2-7; 10 bases map to TRBD1. CDR3 length: 14 residues. Germline V gene sequence: CDR1 SNHLY, CDR2 FYNNEI. The V gene end was trimmed by 4 bases and the J gene end by 6 bases; junction bases not matched to a gene: 6. CDR3 sequence (DNA): TGTGCCAGCAGTGGGACAGGGGGGACTGGCGAGCAGTACTTC. Residues: CASSGTGGTGEQYF.

V and J are TRBV19 and TRBJ1-2, with D hard to call. V shed 7 bases and J shed 5 bases, with 11 bases lying between them. This CDR3 is built from 12 residues. Germline V gene sequence: CDR1 LNHDA, CDR2 SQIVND (reference sequence). The CDR3 DNA reads as TGTGCCAGTACCCTGGGCCGGTATGGCTACACCTTC. Amino acids: CASTLGRYGYTF. Filled out from reference TRBV19 and TRBJ1-2, the complete variable domain reads DGGITQSPKYLFRKEGQNVTLSCEQNLNHDAMYWYRQDPGQGLRLIYYSQIVNDFQKGDIAEGYSVSREKKESFPLTVTSAQKNPTAFYLCASTLGRYGYTFGSGTRLTVV.

The V and J genes are TRBV19 and TRBJ2-1, with unresolved D. In germline, CDR1 is LNHDA, CDR2 SQIVND (reference sequence). Trimming stripped 5 bases from V and 2 bases from J, with 13 bases between. The CDR3 is 15 residues long. The CDR3 region is CASSEIHGPYNEQFF. The DNA for the CDR3 is TGTGCCAGTAGTGAAATCCACGGGCCCTACAATGAGCAGTTCTTC.

This clone was observed a single time. The rearrangement links TRBV27 to TRBJ2-7, with TRBD1 identical over 9 bases. This CDR3 contains 13 residues. V lost 4 bases and J lost 2; bases outside the gene matches: 0. Germline loops: CDR1 MNHEY, CDR2 SMNVEV (reference sequence). The chain's CDR3 is CASSWTGAYEQYF. CDR3 in DNA: TGTGCCAGCAGTTGGACAGGGGCCTACGAGCAGTACTTC.

This chain uses TRBV10-1 with TRBJ2-1; D is undetermined. The CDR3 is made up of 11 amino acids. Trimming pared 3 bases from V and 15 bases from J, leaving 12 bases between. Germline CDR1 and CDR2: WNHNN and SYGVQD (reference sequence). The CDR3 bases are TGCGCCAGCAGTGACTCCCGGGTTCGGTTCTTC. Translated: CASSDSRVRFF.